This TCR beta chain was retrieved from a study of blood T cell repertoires in COVID-19. In the study overall: Sites across the United States, Italy and Spain contributed samples from acute and convalescent COVID-19.

The J segment lost 5 bases and the V segment lost 2 bases, leaving 4 bases of the junction unmatched. Germline CDR1 and CDR2: KGHSH and LQKENI. The CDR3 totals 15 residues. In the original workflow: Nucleated cell counts were estimated from reference gene primer amplification. The table came from immunoSEQ multiplex PCR; TCRdb's copy has only in-frame clones and leaves some out. V and J calls and clone size are as listed in that table; D and trimming were resolved from the DNA. The sample holds fewer than 25,000 clones, roughly 90% seen once. The sequenced sample consisted of peripheral blood. This sequence originates from a human donor with acute or convalescent COVID-19. The donor label of this sample is uncertain. This chain connects TRBV18 to TRBJ2-2; 8 positions match TRBD2. CDR3 bases: TGTGCCAGCTCACCAGGAAGCGGGAGTACCGGGGAGCTGTTTTTT. Its protein is CASSPGSGSTGELFF.